Sequencing of this T cell receptor beta chain was carried out in a study of tumor-infiltrating lymphocytes in localized non-small cell lung cancer. Looking at the study overall: Tumor tissue and non-adjacent uninvolved lung came from each patient.

TCRdb's table, derived via immunoSEQ multiplex PCR, lists solely in-frame clones and lacks some. The sample holds about 16,000 clones; around three quarters are singletons and the top ten take less than 10%. A note on this clone: The antigen is not known.

Findings and limits, study-wide: No T-cell fraction difference was seen between IM1 and IM2 tumors.

V lost 1 base and J lost 8, with 12 bases in between. The germline gives CDR1 LNHNV, CDR2 YYDKDF (reference sequence). The CDR3 extends over 14 amino acids. The J gene is TRBJ1-3, the V gene TRBV15; D remains unclear. Sequences were obtained from lung tumor tissue. This clonotype was obtained from a human donor with non-small cell lung cancer. The CDR3 DNA reads TGTGCCACCAGCAGAGCCGGCCTTGGGTACACCATATATTTT. It translates to CATSRAGLGYTIYF.